Below are 27 T cell receptor beta chains sequenced from a single sample in a study of vaccination effects on CD4 cells after COVID-19. These receptors have no identified antigens. Sequencing used immunoSEQ multiplex PCR; TCRdb keeps in-frame clones, though not all of them. The table shows some 69,000 clones, with approximately 76% occurring only once. Viral peptide pool expansion of antigen-specific CD4+ T cells preceded sequencing in the ViraFEST assay. Researchers isolated CD4+ T cells once less than twelve days of culture had elapsed. People in the vaccine group had not been infected with SARS-CoV-2 before, and their nucleocapsid antibodies were negative. The material was CD4+ T cells from PBMCs cultured with HCoV-NL63 spike peptides, obtained before COVID-19 vaccination. These TCRs come from a human donor who received a COVID-19 vaccine.

The gene calls are TRBV21-1 and TRBJ2-7; the listed D gene, TRBD1, was not tested against the DNA. TRBV21-1 is given as a pseudogene. The CDR3 is 18 amino acids. CDR3 in amino acids: CASSPEEQGRNRRNEQYV. The CDR3 coding sequence is TGTGCCAGCAGCCCCGAGGAACAGGGACGTAATAGAAGGAACGAGCAGTACGTC.

This clone was recorded a few times. The chain uses TRBV6-6 and TRBJ1-1; no reliable D call. Trimming shortened V by 6 bases and J by 1 base, and 6 bases separated the two germline ends. The CDR3 sequence is 12 residues long. Germline lookup yields CDR1 MNHNY and CDR2 SVGAGI (reference sequence). The CDR3 reads CASSLANTEAFF. The CDR3 nucleotides are TGTGCCAGCAGCTTAGCGAACACTGAAGCTTTCTTT.

The J gene is TRBJ2-1, the V gene TRBV27, with D perhaps matching TRBD1 or TRBD2 (5 bases each). The V gene lost 5 bases and the J gene lost 11 bases, with 22 bases spanning the gap. Germline V gives CDR1 MNHEY, CDR2 SMNVEV (reference sequence). This CDR3 comprises 15 residues. CDR3 residues: CASSPDTAPIGKQFF. CDR3 nucleotides: TGTGCCAGCAGTCCGGACACCGCACCCATCGGGAAGCAGTTCTTC.

The J gene is TRBJ2-5, the V gene TRBV18, with unresolved D. The CDR3 length is 13 residues. Germline CDR1 reads KGHSH; CDR2 reads LQKENI. Between the trimmed V and J ends, which lost 0 bases and 5 bases, there was a span of 7 bases. CDR3 loop: CASSPPVVETQYF. CDR3 DNA sequence: TGTGCCAGCTCACCACCGGTCGTCGAGACCCAGTACTTC.

The CDR3 DNA reads TGTGCCAGCAGTTTAGCCACAGGGGGCGTGAACACCATATATTTT. Its translation: CASSLATGGVNTIYF. The rearrangement links TRBV28 to TRBJ1-3; TRBD1 matches 9 bases. CDR1 and CDR2 (germline): MDHEN, SYDVKM. Trimming at V came to 2 bases and at J to 7 bases, leaving 6 bases not matched to a gene. The CDR3 has 15 residues.

This clone was seen a single time. The chain uses TRBV10-1 and TRBJ2-2; 13 bases agree with TRBD2. The germline V gene has CDR1 WNHNN and CDR2 SYGVQD (reference sequence). V dropped 9 bases and J dropped 0; count of bases not matched to a gene: 4. The CDR3 loop spans 16 amino acids. CDR3 nucleotides: TGCGCCAGGCACGGACTAGCGGGGGCGAACACCGGGGAGCTGTTTTTT. It yields the protein CARHGLAGANTGELFF.

This chain links TRBV2 with TRBJ1-4, with unresolved D. The V end lost 2 bases, the J end lost 12 bases, and 7 bases lay between the germline ends. The CDR3 length is 11 residues. Germline V gives CDR1 SNHLY, CDR2 FYNNEI. This CDR3 is CASSEFEELFF. Here the CDR3 DNA reads TGTGCCAGCAGTGAATTCGAGGAACTGTTTTTT. The full variable domain, its missing parts supplied by reference TRBV2 and TRBJ1-4, is EPEVTQTPSHQVTQMGQEVILRCVPISNHLYFYWYRQILGQKVEFLVSFYNNEISEKSEIFDDQFSVERPDGSNFTLKIRSTKLEDSAMYFCASSEFEELFFGSGTQLSVL.

The rearrangement uses TRBV24-1 and TRBJ1-2, with a possible D match to TRBD1 (5 bases). V lost 11 bases and J 4 bases, leaving 13 bases between the germline ends. The germline V gene encodes CDR1 KGHDR and CDR2 SFDVKD. This CDR3 contains 12 residues. The CDR3 region has the DNA TGTGCCATTAGGGGCGCCAGCTATGGCTACACCTTC. It is translated as CAIRGASYGYTF.

This chain links TRBV10-3 with TRBJ1-6; D perhaps matches TRBD1 (5 bases). Looked up from germline, CDR1 is ENHRY and CDR2 is SYGVKD. V was clipped by 10 bases and J by 10 bases, with 23 bases between them. This CDR3 contains 15 residues. Here the CDR3 DNA reads TGTGCCACGTCCCCCCAGGACATTGTAGGCTCACCCCTCCACTTT. As protein: CATSPQDIVGSPLHF.

This clone was observed once. The chain joins TRBV2 to TRBJ2-2, with 8 bases identical to TRBD1. Germline-derived CDR1 and CDR2 are SNHLY and FYNNEI. V shed 2 bases, J shed 7 bases, and the junction held 9 bases outside the gene matches. CDR3 length: 16 residues. The CDR3: CASSEQGVRGHGELFF. For the CDR3, the DNA is TGTGCCAGCAGTGAACAGGGAGTCAGGGGGCACGGGGAGCTGTTTTTT.

This clone was picked up one time. V gene TRBV5-1 combines with J gene TRBJ1-2, with D hard to call. The germline V gene encodes CDR1 SGHRS and CDR2 YFSETQ. Trimming shortened V by 6 bases and J by 0 bases, and 18 bases separated the two germline ends. This CDR3 spans 16 amino acids. The CDR3 DNA follows: TGCGCCAGCACCCCTTCGCCAGGCATAACTAACTATGGCTACACCTTC. It specifies CASTPSPGITNYGYTF.

The rearrangement uses TRBV5-1 and TRBJ2-4; unclear D gene. Germline assignment: CDR1 SGHRS and CDR2 YFSETQ. This CDR3 has 13 amino acids. V lost 10 bases, J lost 1 base, and 12 bases lay in between. CDR3 residues: CADSRKAKNIQYF. The DNA for the CDR3 is TGCGCCGACTCAAGAAAGGCCAAAAACATTCAGTACTTC.

The chain carries TRBV10-1 and TRBJ1-1; unclear D gene. Trimming removed 3 bases from V and 2 bases from J, with 7 bases in between. From germline, CDR1 is WNHNN and CDR2 SYGVQD (reference sequence). CDR3 length equals 13 residues. The CDR3 loop is CASSEQRNTEAFF. CDR3 DNA sequence: TGCGCCAGCAGTGAACAGAGAAACACTGAAGCTTTCTTT.

The CDR3 loop is CASSPRQATNTGELFF. In DNA, the CDR3 is TGTGCCAGCAGCCCCCGGCAGGCTACGAACACCGGGGAGCTGTTTTTT. The chain links TRBV7-2 to TRBJ2-2; no clear D. Trimming removed 5 bases at V and 0 bases at J, with 13 bases between. The CDR3 is 16 residues long. Germline loops: CDR1 SGHTA, CDR2 FQGNSA.

This chain joins TRBV19 and TRBJ2-7, with D possibly matching TRBD1 (6 bases). V lost 4 bases and J lost 3, with 10 bases in between. The CDR3 is 13 residues long. Germline loops: CDR1 LNHDA, CDR2 SQIVND (reference sequence). This CDR3 reads CASSTGVGYEQYV. The CDR3 bases are TGTGCCAGTAGTACAGGGGTAGGCTACGAGCAGTACGTC.

V and J are TRBV4-1 and TRBJ2-2, with 10 nucleotides matching TRBD2. The CDR3 has 17 amino acids. CDR1 MGHRA and CDR2 YSYEKL come from the germline V gene. The trim removed 3 bases at V and 4 bases at J, leaving 8 bases unmatched. The CDR3: CASSHWGLARGTGELFF. The CDR3 region has the DNA TGCGCCAGCAGCCATTGGGGACTAGCGCGCGGCACCGGGGAGCTGTTTTTT.

The chain combines TRBV11-3 with TRBJ2-5; tentatively, D is TRBD1 (6 bases). CDR3 length: 15 residues. The germline gives CDR1 SGHNT, CDR2 YENEEA. V was clipped by 6 bases and J by 5 bases, with 19 bases between them. In nucleotides, the CDR3 is TGTGCCAGCAGTACGGGGCAGGGGAGCATCGAGACCCAGTACTTC. Its translation: CASSTGQGSIETQYF. Full variable domain (outside the CDR3, taken from reference TRBV11-3 and TRBJ2-5): EAGVVQSPRYKIIEKKQPVAFWCNPISGHNTLYWYLQNLGQGPELLIRYENEEAVDDSQLPKDRFSAERLKGVDSTLKIQPAELGDSAVYLCASSTGQGSIETQYFGPGTRLLVL.

This clone is a singleton in its sample. The chain carries TRBV18 and TRBJ1-3, with D perhaps matching TRBD1 (5 bases). V was cut by 4 bases and J by 1 base, with 11 bases left in between. The CDR3 extends over 15 amino acids. Germline V gene data show CDR1 as KGHSH and CDR2 as LQKENI. CDR3 amino acids: CASSLGTISGNTIYF. The DNA of the CDR3 is TGTGCCAGCTCACTGGGGACGATTTCTGGAAACACCATATATTTT.

The chain recombines TRBV7-9 with TRBJ2-3; D could derive from TRBD1 or TRBD2 (6 bases each). The CDR3 length is 15 residues. Germline V gene lookup returns CDR1 SEHNR and CDR2 FQNEAQ (reference sequence). V lost 6 bases to trimming and J lost 0 bases, with 13 bases between them. This chain's CDR3 is CASSSGGHSTDTQYF. The CDR3, as DNA: TGTGCCAGCAGTTCCGGGGGCCACAGCACAGATACGCAGTATTTT.

This clone showed up just a few times. The gene calls are TRBV3-1 (or the pseudogene TRBV3-2) and TRBJ1-3; TRBD1 might be the D (6 bases). CDR3 length: 14 amino acids. Trimming took off 6 bases at V and 7 bases at J, with 16 bases between the two ends. The germline CDR1 and CDR2 sequences are LGHDT and YNNKEL (reference sequence). For the CDR3, the DNA is TGTGCCAGCAGACGTACAGGGTTTAGGAACACCATATATTTT. It codes for CASRRTGFRNTIYF.

The chain combines TRBV6-4 with TRBJ2-2; perhaps TRBD1 as D (5 bases). Per the germline V gene, CDR1 is MRHNA and CDR2 is SNTAGT. V lost 3 bases and J lost 7, with 15 bases in between. The CDR3 consists of 15 residues. CDR3: CASSELSTGNGELFF. DNA for the CDR3: TGTGCCAGCAGTGAGTTGTCCACAGGAAACGGGGAGCTGTTTTTT.

V is TRBV7-9 and J is TRBJ2-7; 8 positions agree with TRBD2. The J segment lost 3 bases and the V segment lost 5 bases, leaving 9 bases of the junction unmatched. This CDR3 contains 15 residues. Germline CDR1 reads SEHNR; CDR2 reads FQNEAQ (reference sequence). DNA for the CDR3: TGTGCCAGCAGCCGGGCGGGGGGAGTTAACTACGAGCAGTACGTC. It codes for CASSRAGGVNYEQYV.

The chain is built from TRBV6-4 and TRBJ1-4; possible D gene TRBD1, 5 bases. Germline CDR1 reads MRHNA; CDR2 reads SNTAGT. The CDR3 is 16 residues long. V dropped 7 bases and J dropped 5 bases, with 20 bases sitting between them. This CDR3 is CASTTGQVGENEKLFF. The DNA of the CDR3 is TGTGCCAGCACCACGGGGCAGGTCGGAGAAAATGAAAAACTGTTTTTT.

The rearrangement uses TRBV5-1 and TRBJ1-6, with no clear D. This CDR3 is 13 amino acids long. CDR1 SGHRS and CDR2 YFSETQ come from the germline V gene. The V end was cut by 0 bases, the J end by 12 bases, with 10 bases between. CDR3 sequence reads: CASSLGQAQPLHF. The CDR3 coding sequence is TGCGCCAGCAGCTTGGGTCAGGCGCAACCCCTCCACTTT.

The chain has TRBV6-5 and TRBJ1-4; D remains ambiguous. There are 14 residues in the CDR3. Germline values: CDR1 MNHEY, CDR2 SVGAGI. V lost 6 bases to trimming and J lost 7 bases, with 15 bases between them. The CDR3: CASSRSRFSEKLFF. CDR3 coding DNA: TGTGCCAGCAGCCGTTCGCGGTTTAGTGAAAAACTGTTTTTT.

The chain carries TRBV18 and TRBJ2-3; D gene unclear. V lost 2 bases and J 3 bases, leaving 9 bases between the germline ends. The CDR3 is 14 amino acids. The germline V gene has CDR1 KGHSH and CDR2 LQKENI. CDR3 DNA: TGTGCCAGCTCACCAAATCAAGGTACAGATACGCAGTATTTT. It codes for CASSPNQGTDTQYF.

The V call is TRBV3-1 (or the pseudogene TRBV3-2), the J call TRBJ1-4, with D possibly matching TRBD1 (5 bases). Germline V lookup: CDR1 LGHDT, CDR2 YNNKEL (reference sequence). V dropped 5 bases and J dropped 3 bases, with 13 bases sitting between them. The CDR3 spans 15 residues. In DNA, the CDR3 is TGTGCCAGCAGCTACCTCGGGGCGGCTAATGAAAAACTGTTTTTT. It is translated as CASSYLGAANEKLFF.